This T cell receptor (beta chain) came from a study of cytomegalovirus exposure and HLA in healthy donors (dated by TCRdb to between 2016 and 2019). Background for the entire study: An earlier analysis of approximately 640 of the donors reported approximately 270 Gb of sequence data and around 120 million unique TCR beta sequences from 190 million or so T cells. An early release covering roughly 640 HLA-typed donors comprised approximately 300 gigabases of sequencing data and tens of millions of unique TCR sequences. Among the roughly 390 genotyped donors, around 81% belonged to the genetic ancestry cluster associated with self-reported Caucasian donors. The study aimed to test whether signatures of past pathogen exposure could be identified by cataloging public T cell receptors. The T cell repertoires of 666 subjects were profiled by immunosequencing and related to cytomegalovirus serostatus. In addition to the first cohort of approximately 650 subjects, a separate validation cohort of approximately 110 different subjects was used. To predict cytomegalovirus infection status, the study brought together high-throughput TCR immunosequencing, statistical association of individual TCRs with disease status, and machine learning. A later analysis re-analyzed previously published TCR beta repertoires from several hundred donors and added high-resolution HLA genotyping to study TCR occurrence patterns. Rather than using new phenotypic data, the later analysis identified candidate immune exposures from TCR beta sequences and from how often those sequences occurred across donors. In an earlier analysis of more than 550 of the donors, high-throughput TCR beta sequencing was used to judge whether each TCR beta V gene segment behaved as functional or pseudogenic. Alongside the repertoire data, information on donor age, sex, ethnicity and CMV serostatus was compiled. In a later genetic analysis, genome-wide SNP genotypes for about three fifths of the roughly 670 donors were used, and that subset was treated as a discovery cohort. All discovery cohort repertoires had been generated on a single sequencing platform. HLA typing included class I and class II loci at four-digit resolution. Typing coverage differed by locus: A, B, C, DRB1 and DQB1 were typed in roughly 620-630 donors, DQA1 in 500 to 550, DPA1 in some 610, and DPB1 in 472. Five DR-DQ haplotypes were handled as single units for association and clustering because linkage in the cohort was strong. Among roughly 400 genotyped donors of the cohort, an average of around 250,000 unique TCR beta nucleotide sequences was sequenced per donor, of which about 19% were non-productive.

The library was generated by the immunoSEQ multiplex PCR assay. The multiplex PCR relied on a mix of 60 forward primers for TCR Vbeta segments and 13 reverse primers for TCR Jbeta segments. The CDR3 region of rearranged TCR beta genes was amplified from genomic DNA by a multiplex PCR assay. The Illumina HiSeq System was used to sequence the amplified TCR beta libraries as 87-base-pair reads. In the source study's methods: A later analysis tallied 75 million to 85 million unique TCR beta chains across the approximately 670 repertoires, and around 10 million of those chains were shared by two or more donors. Raw reads were error-corrected and collapsed into unique sequences with a nearest-neighbor algorithm that merged closely related sequences to remove PCR and sequencing errors. Alignment of CDR3 sequences to IMGT reference sequences was used to assign V, D and J gene segments. For a sequence to be retained, at least a six-nucleotide match to both a V gene segment and a J gene segment was required. Rearrangements were called productive when the CDR3 lacked stop codons and stayed in frame with V and J; all others were non-productive. CDR3 was defined by IMGT convention, running from the second conserved V-encoded cysteine to the conserved J-encoded phenylalanine. In an earlier analysis of around 540 of the donors, sequences lacking an unambiguous match to a single V gene segment were excluded. An earlier analysis of approximately 590 of the donors called V segments functional above 56.7% productive rearrangements and segregating when the between-donor standard deviation exceeded 5%. To diagnose cytomegalovirus status from the catalog of TCR beta chain sequences, a statistical classification framework was built. In a later analysis, TCR nucleotide sequences were compared against IMGT/GENE-DB human TR gene sequences so that V and J genes could be assigned. The TCRdist pipeline was used in a later analysis to assign CDR3 sequences and most-parsimonious VDJ recombination scenarios. In a later analysis, each TCR beta chain was defined by its CDR3 amino acid sequence together with its V-gene family, and reads lacking a unique V-gene family were excluded. As a way to deal with suspected cross-contamination and a sequencing artifact, a later analysis dropped approximately 570 nucleotide sequences that were highly shared and had low generation probability. In a later analysis, a clonal expansion index was calculated for each public chain from normalized within-repertoire ranks of inferred template counts. Generation probabilities in a later analysis came from a VDJ recombination model fitted to out-of-frame rearrangements, and those results were checked against IGoR. In a later analysis, TCR-TCR, TCR-HLA and TCR-CMV co-occurrence was scored with hypergeometric tests, and a repertoire-size bias correction was applied to TCR pairs. False discovery rates were estimated in a later analysis by permuting HLA or CMV assignments 20 times. In a later analysis, co-occurring TCRs were grouped using DBSCAN, with TCRdist sequence similarity added in when clustering inside HLA-allele-positive subsets. Repertoires with fewer than 30,000 or more than 120,000 public chains were left out of co-occurrence clustering, as were about five repertoires with anomalous nucleotide sharing. TCRdb carries this immuneACCESS record with in-frame sequences only. Its versions omit some clonotypes, under half of them owing to an unresolved V gene in the studies checked, with the rest unexplained. Clone size and the V and J calls come from that table; the DNA yielded D and trimming. This sample gives 270,000 or so clones in total; just over 85% of them show up just once. The ten largest clones add up to roughly 4% of the sample.

The paper's findings and limits, for the study overall: A few of the identified cytomegalovirus-associated TCR beta chains were confirmed in vitro to be specific for cytomegalovirus antigens. The earlier analysis of about 600 of the donors excluded some 16 rarely observed V segments, including chromosome 9 orphons, because counts were too low. Immune exposure information for the cohort was limited to CMV serostatus. In a later analysis, HLA-associated TCR beta chains were found to be more clonally expanded and to have lower generation probabilities than equally common non-associated chains. Because some donors lacked HLA typing at each locus, the association tests relied only on the typed subset. Only TCR beta chains were sequenced in this cohort, and the absence of alpha or paired-chain data limited detectable features. According to a later analysis, parvovirus B19, influenza, CMV and Epstein-Barr virus appeared linked to several top co-occurrence clusters. An earlier analysis of approximately 590 of the donors showed that most TCR beta V segments appeared in productive rearrangements either about 87% or about 30% of the time, which broadly matched IMGT annotations. At a false discovery rate of 0.05, a later analysis linked fewer than 20,000 TCR beta sequences to specific HLA alleles. Roughly uniform sequencing depth across donors was assumed in presence/absence analyses, although this assumption may not hold. Some IMGT-functional V segments, including TRBV6-2 and TRBV6-3, could not be told apart with the 87-base-pair reads, so those segments were excluded. Strong co-occurrence of HLA alleles, especially DR and DQ, made assigning TCR associations to individual alleles difficult. Most TCR sequences were observed very rarely across donors, whereas some public TCRs were present in many individuals. A cluster of highly shared sequence variants was judged likely to be a technical artifact of the sequencing pipeline. The study listed around 160 TCR beta chains as associated with cytomegalovirus. The authors suggested that the approach could potentially be extended to other disease states and immunological phenotypes. According to a later genetic analysis, donors in an Asian-associated ancestry cluster had fewer N-insertions in productive TCRs than the approximately 670-donor mean. A further reported finding was that TCR beta sequences accurately predicted the HLA-A and HLA-B alleles for most subjects in the first cohort. Correlated functional status among segregating V segments might be attributable to linkage disequilibrium, but an unknown experimental factor could not be ruled out. V-gene and J-gene trimming of TCR beta chains was associated with a missense DCLRE1C variant in a later genetic analysis, and the association was replicated in an independent cohort. A later analysis found that TCR association rates varied across HLA loci, with DRB1 alleles showing the most associated TCRs and HLA-C alleles the fewest. In both the original and validation cohorts, the classifier was reported to diagnose cytomegalovirus status with high specificity and sensitivity. According to a later analysis, most CMV-associated TCR beta chains appeared to be HLA-restricted, and the HLA associations seemed to be driven largely by CMV exposure.

Remarks on this clone: Its target antigen remains unknown. Qualities for individual bases were not recorded, and no much larger clone is one base off.

The cohort was made up of around 720 healthy bone marrow donors. Cohort members were all nominally healthy when sampled, although unrecorded immune exposures were likely present. The donor was CMV seropositive and was included in the group of 250 to 300 seropositive cohort members. Every donor gave a peripheral blood sample, and the peripheral blood mononuclear cells from that sample were used for TCR beta sequencing. The Qiagen DNeasy Blood Extraction Kit was used to extract genomic DNA from the blood cell samples. According to the germline V gene (reference sequence), CDR1 reads WNHNN and CDR2 reads SYGVQD. After removal of 3 bases from V and 3 bases from J, the junction retains 5 bases not matched to a gene. The CDR3, cysteine through phenylalanine, is 15 amino acids long. The CDR3 DNA has 45 bases and is translated from base 1.

The chain employs TRBV10-1 and TRBJ2-1; the central 7 bases match TRBD2. Sequencing was carried out using PBMCs. The clonotype originates from a man between 40 and 49 years old in good health and CMV-seropositive. DNA sequence: TGCGCCAGCAGTGACAGGCTAGCGGTCTACAATGAGCAGTTCTTC. This sequence encodes CASSDRLAVYNEQFF.